These 10 T cell receptor beta chains share one sample of origin, sequenced in a study of cytomegalovirus exposure and HLA in healthy donors. With 60 Vbeta and 13 Jbeta primers, the PCR was carried out. TCRdb keeps only in-frame clones here, not all; method: immunoSEQ multiplex PCR. The table records 60,000 to 75,000 clones, about 60% of them present only once. Sequenced sample: PBMCs. All receptors derive from a woman in her forties or fifties in good health and CMV-seronegative.

This clone was observed a handful of times. The genes are TRBV5-4 and TRBJ1-6, with D possibly TRBD1 on 6 matching bases. The V end lost 4 bases, the J end lost 9 bases, and 14 bases lay between the germline ends. Looked up from germline, CDR1 is SGHNT and CDR2 is YYREEE (reference sequence). The CDR3 has 14 residues. The CDR3 protein is CASSIESRGSPLHF. CDR3 coding DNA: TGTGCCAGCAGCATCGAGTCCAGGGGTTCACCCCTCCACTTT.

This clone was seen a few times. The chain uses TRBV7-2 and TRBJ2-7; D is unclear. This CDR3 is 12 amino acids long. CDR1 SGHTA and CDR2 FQGNSA come from the germline V gene. Trimming took 4 bases from V and 6 from J, leaving 10 bases between them. The CDR3 DNA is TGTGCCAGCAGCTCCGACATTCGCGAGCAGTACTTC. Residues: CASSSDIREQYF.

V usage is TRBV29-1 and J usage is TRBJ2-1, with 9 bases lining up with TRBD2. The germline gives CDR1 SQVTM, CDR2 ANQGSEA. The CDR3 length is 16 residues. V lost 3 bases and J lost 2; bases outside the gene matches: 8. Here the CDR3 reads CSVERREGDAYNEQFF. CDR3 bases: TGCAGCGTTGAGAGGCGGGAGGGCGATGCCTACAATGAGCAGTTCTTC.

CDR3 nucleotides: TGTGCCAGCAGATTCACAGGGTCCAACGAGCAGTACTTC. Translation: CASRFTGSNEQYF. V is TRBV7-8 and J is TRBJ2-7; the D gene is possibly TRBD1 (6 bases). V lost 6 bases, J lost 5 bases, and 14 bases lay in between. The CDR3 has 13 residues. Germline CDR1 SGHVS, CDR2 FQNEAQ.

V usage is TRBV28 and J usage is TRBJ2-4; 9 nucleotides line up with TRBD1. This CDR3 spans 15 amino acids. Germline V gives CDR1 MDHEN, CDR2 SYDVKM. V was pared by 5 bases and J by 7 bases, with 9 bases of the junction left unmatched. CDR3 DNA: TGTGCCAGCAGTCTCCCGACAGGGGGTTCGAACATTCAGTACTTC. It encodes CASSLPTGGSNIQYF.

This clone was counted between two and nine times. V and J are TRBV11-1 and TRBJ2-1, with D perhaps TRBD2 (5 bases). Trimming shortened V by 2 bases and J by 3 bases, and 17 bases separated the two germline ends. Germline loops: CDR1 SGHAT, CDR2 FQDESV (reference sequence). The CDR3 covers 17 residues. The CDR3 reads CASSLRGIPPYYNEQFF. The CDR3 DNA reads as TGTGCCAGCAGCTTACGAGGGATCCCGCCTTACTACAATGAGCAGTTCTTC.

The chain combines TRBV15 with TRBJ1-5; D may be TRBD1 (6 bases). Germline V lookup: CDR1 LNHNV, CDR2 YYDKDF (reference sequence). The CDR3 loop spans 14 amino acids. Trimming removed 9 bases at V and 3 bases at J, with 15 bases between. DNA of the CDR3: TGTGCCACTGCCCTCGGGGACACCAATCAGCCCCAGCATTTT. It yields the protein CATALGDTNQPQHF.

This clone was counted between two and nine times. The DNA for the CDR3 is TGTGCCAGCAGCCAAGGACTAGCGGGAGCTGTTGAGCAGTACTTC. This codes for CASSQGLAGAVEQYF. The V call is TRBV7-2, the J call TRBJ2-7; 13 positions agree with TRBD2. CDR3 length: 15 residues. From germline, CDR1 is SGHTA and CDR2 FQGNSA. Germline trimming cut 5 bases from V and 7 bases from J; bases unmatched to any gene: 8.

This chain uses TRBV4-1 with TRBJ1-3; D is possibly TRBD1 (5 bases). CDR3 length: 16 residues. V lost 4 bases and J lost 0, with 13 bases in between. In germline, CDR1 is MGHRA, CDR2 YSYEKL. CDR3 sequence reads: CASSPADRSSGNTIYF. In DNA, the CDR3 is TGCGCCAGCAGCCCGGCCGACAGAAGCTCTGGAAACACCATATATTTT.

This clone was counted a few times. This chain connects TRBV30 to TRBJ2-5, with 7 bases aligning to TRBD1. The V segment lost 2 bases and the J segment 3 bases; nucleotides outside the gene matches: 3. Germline assignment: CDR1 GTSNPN and CDR2 SVGIG (reference sequence). There are 13 residues in the CDR3. CDR3 DNA: TGTGCCTGGAGTCGACAGGGTGAAGAGACCCAGTACTTC. Protein: CAWSRQGEETQYF.